These 27 T cell receptor beta chains came from one sample sequenced in a study of blood T cell repertoires in COVID-19. Profiling relied on immunoSEQ multiplex PCR, and the TCRdb table lists in-frame clones only, not all of them. The table has 330,000 or so clones, more than 70% seen once. The sample taken for sequencing was PBMCs or T cells enriched from blood (not recorded which). These receptors originate from a man aged 40-50 years in a cohort exposed to, infected with or recovered from COVID-19 (not recorded which).

The V gene is TRBV29-1, the J gene TRBJ1-2, with a tentative D call TRBD1 (6 bases). CDR3 size: 12 residues. Deletions cut 4 bases from V and 8 bases from J, with 14 bases between. Per germline, CDR1 SQVTM and CDR2 ANQGSEA. The CDR3 nucleotides are TGCAGCGTTGTGTTGGGGGCTGGGGGCTACACCTTC. Protein product: CSVVLGAGGYTF.

The chain has TRBV7-9 and TRBJ1-2; 8 bases are a match to TRBD1. V dropped 5 bases and J dropped 8; count of bases not matched to a gene: 7. The CDR3 has 13 residues. From germline, CDR1 is SEHNR and CDR2 FQNEAQ (reference sequence). CDR3 residues: CASSVQGARGYTF. CDR3 in DNA: TGTGCCAGCAGCGTGCAGGGGGCGCGAGGCTACACCTTC.

The chain carries TRBV18 and TRBJ1-5; D is unresolved. CDR1 and CDR2 from the germline V gene are KGHSH and LQKENI. V shed 6 bases and J shed 5 bases, with 14 bases lying between them. The CDR3 is made up of 14 amino acids. The CDR3 nucleotides read TGTGCCAGCTCCCCGAGTGCACTTTATCAGCCCCAGCATTTT. It yields the protein CASSPSALYQPQHF.

This clone was picked up one time. This chain joins TRBV10-1 and TRBJ2-3; a possible D gene is TRBD2 (6 bases). Germline values: CDR1 WNHNN, CDR2 SYGVQD (reference sequence). V shed 4 bases and J shed 4 bases, with 9 bases lying between them. The CDR3 sequence is 13 residues long. CDR3 nucleotides: TGCGCCAGCAGTGGTTCGGGGGCAGATACGCAGTATTTT. Translating gives CASSGSGADTQYF.

V is TRBV27 and J is TRBJ1-6, with D tentatively TRBD1 (5 bases). The V gene lost 6 bases and the J gene lost 10 bases, with 19 bases spanning the gap. Per the germline V gene, CDR1 is MNHEY and CDR2 is SMNVEV (reference sequence). The length of the CDR3 is 15 residues. As DNA, the CDR3 is TGTGCCAGCAGGGGAGGGGTGTCAGGGTCATCACCCCTCCACTTT. It yields the protein CASRGGVSGSSPLHF.

The chain carries TRBV9 and TRBJ2-1; D uncertain. The CDR3 totals 16 residues. The ends were cut back, 4 bases at V and 0 bases at J, with 14 bases in the middle. Germline values: CDR1 SGDLS, CDR2 YYNGEE. CDR3 sequence: CASSPATGSSYNEQFF. As DNA, the CDR3 is TGTGCCAGCAGCCCGGCGACGGGTTCCTCCTACAATGAGCAGTTCTTC.

The genes are TRBV5-6 and TRBJ1-1; unclear D gene. Trimming left V 2 bases short and J 0 bases short, with 11 bases between. The CDR3 has 15 residues. The germline CDR1 and CDR2 sequences are SGHDT and YYEEEE. DNA for the CDR3: TGTGCCAGCAGCTTCGGGGAGTGGTTGAACACTGAAGCTTTCTTT. As protein: CASSFGEWLNTEAFF.

The chain uses TRBV7-3 and TRBJ1-1; D gene unclear. This CDR3 comprises 14 residues. Germline CDR1 is SGHTA and CDR2 is FQGTGA. Trimming took 1 base from V and 8 from J, leaving 14 bases between them. Written as DNA, the CDR3 is TGTGCCAGCAGCTTAAACGGAAGGTCTAGCGAAGCTTTCTTT. Protein product: CASSLNGRSSEAFF.

This chain links TRBV6-5 with TRBJ1-2, with 7 positions matching TRBD1. The CDR3 contains 14 residues. Germline CDR1 and CDR2: MNHEY and SVGAGI. J was trimmed by 2 bases and V by 7 bases; bases with no gene match: 7. The CDR3 region is CASTVSTGNYGYTF. As DNA, the CDR3 is TGTGCCAGCACTGTCTCGACAGGGAACTATGGCTACACCTTC.

The chain employs TRBV18 and TRBJ1-6; 8 bases agree with TRBD1. Germline CDR1 is KGHSH and CDR2 is LQKENI. After removal of 6 bases from V and 10 bases from J, the junction contained 5 bases not matched to a gene. The CDR3 spans 13 residues. The CDR3 DNA reads as TGTGCCAGCTCGACAGGGGATCGCTCACCCCTCCACTTT. Its translation is CASSTGDRSPLHF.

V gene TRBV27 combines with J gene TRBJ2-7; 8 positions agree with TRBD1. The ends lost 10 bases at V and 3 bases at J; junction bases unmatched: 14. This CDR3 is 15 amino acids long. Germline loops: CDR1 MNHEY, CDR2 SMNVEV (reference sequence). The CDR3 coding sequence is TGTGCCACCAAAGGGCTTCGGACAGGGATCTACGAGCAGTACTTC. It codes for CATKGLRTGIYEQYF.

This clone was detected once. The chain is built from TRBV20-1 and TRBJ1-6; tentative D call: TRBD1 (6 bases). CDR3 length: 16 amino acids. V was trimmed by 3 bases and J by 9 bases, leaving 21 bases between them. Germline loops: CDR1 DFQATT, CDR2 SNEGSKA (reference sequence). In DNA form, the CDR3 reads TGCAGTGCTAGTAAAGGAGTGGACAGTAAGTCTTCACCCCTCCACTTT. Protein product: CSASKGVDSKSSPLHF.

The table lists this clone with a few counts. The rearrangement links TRBV7-3 to TRBJ2-2; tentative D call: TRBD2 (6 bases). The germline gives CDR1 SGHTA, CDR2 FQGTGA. Trimming removed 0 bases from V and 4 bases from J, with 9 bases in between. This CDR3 region has 15 residues. The CDR3 reads CASSLTPGATGELFF. Written as DNA, the CDR3 is TGTGCCAGCAGCTTAACCCCGGGAGCCACCGGGGAGCTGTTTTTT.

The V and J genes are TRBV5-6 and TRBJ1-6; TRBD1 aligns across 7 bases. Germline loops: CDR1 SGHDT, CDR2 YYEEEE. With V trimmed by 4 bases and J by 8 bases, 6 bases remained unmatched. This CDR3 has 14 residues. Here the CDR3 reads CASSPTGEDSPLHF. In DNA, the CDR3 is TGTGCCAGCAGCCCTACAGGGGAGGATTCACCCCTCCACTTT. Filled out from reference TRBV5-6 and TRBJ1-6, the complete variable domain reads DAGVTQSPTHLIKTRGQQVTLRCSPKSGHDTVSWYQQALGQGPQFIFQYYEEEERQRGNFPDRFSGHQFPNYSSELNVNALLLGDSALYLCASSPTGEDSPLHFGNGTRLTVT.

The chain carries TRBV15 and TRBJ2-7, with unresolved D. Germline V gives CDR1 LNHNV, CDR2 YYDKDF (reference sequence). The V end was cut by 0 bases, the J end by 0 bases, with 6 bases between. This CDR3 spans 14 amino acids. Here the CDR3 reads CATSRDLISYEQYF. In DNA, the CDR3 is TGTGCCACCAGCAGAGACTTAATCTCCTACGAGCAGTACTTC. Filled out from reference TRBV15 and TRBJ2-7, the complete variable domain reads DAMVIQNPRYQVTQFGKPVTLSCSQTLNHNVMYWYQQKSSQAPKLLFHYYDKDFNNEADTPDNFQSRRPNTSFCFLDIRSPGLGDTAMYLCATSRDLISYEQYFGPGTRLTVT.

In nucleotides, the CDR3 is TGTGCCAGCAGCGTAGTTCCGGGAGTACCCAATGAGCAGTTCTTC. Its translation is CASSVVPGVPNEQFF. The chain employs TRBV9 and TRBJ2-1, with a weak D call TRBD2 (6 bases). Between the trimmed V and J ends, which lost 0 bases and 6 bases, there was a span of 13 bases. CDR1 is SGDLS and CDR2 is YYNGEE in the germline V gene. This CDR3 contains 15 residues.

The rearrangement links TRBV7-9 to TRBJ1-2, with D unresolved. CDR3 length: 12 amino acids. Trimming left V 3 bases short and J 7 bases short, with 9 bases between. The germline gives CDR1 SEHNR, CDR2 FQNEAQ (reference sequence). CDR3 residues: CASSFSGGGYTF. The CDR3 DNA follows: TGTGCCAGCAGCTTTTCGGGAGGTGGCTACACCTTC.

The chain recombines TRBV5-1 with TRBJ2-5; 9 bases agree with TRBD2. V was clipped by 1 base and J by 1 base; unmatched bases: 8. CDR1 and CDR2 (germline): SGHRS, YFSETQ. CDR3 length: 17 residues. CDR3 protein: CASSLSRLAAFQETQYF. In DNA form, the CDR3 reads TGCGCCAGCAGCTTGTCCAGACTAGCGGCTTTCCAAGAGACCCAGTACTTC. The full variable domain, in which reference TRBV5-1 and TRBJ2-5 provide the parts outside the CDR3, is KAGVTQTPRYLIKTRGQQVTLSCSPISGHRSVSWYQQTPGQGLQFLFEYFSETQRNKGNFPGRFSGRQFSNSRSEMNVSTLELGDSALYLCASSLSRLAAFQETQYFGPGTRLLVL.

V and J are TRBV2 and TRBJ2-5, with TRBD2 matching 10 bases. The trim removed 5 bases at V and 5 bases at J, leaving 8 bases unmatched. The CDR3 spans 15 residues. Per germline, CDR1 SNHLY and CDR2 FYNNEI. The CDR3 protein is CASSPIAGGGETQYF. DNA of the CDR3: TGTGCCAGCAGTCCCATAGCGGGGGGAGGGGAGACCCAGTACTTC.

This chain joins TRBV29-1 and TRBJ1-5; D unresolved. Trimming removed 7 bases at V and 5 bases at J, with 18 bases between. This CDR3 comprises 14 residues. CDR1 is SQVTM, CDR2 ANQGSEA, per germline. CDR3 residues: CSAVGGLQDQPQHF. The DNA for the CDR3 is TGCAGCGCCGTTGGCGGGCTTCAAGATCAGCCCCAGCATTTT.

The CDR3 protein is CASSIQQVPAGYTF. Written as DNA, the CDR3 is TGTGCCAGTAGTATTCAACAGGTTCCGGCCGGCTACACCTTC. The chain joins TRBV19 to TRBJ1-2, with D possibly matching TRBD1 (5 bases). The V and J ends lost 3 bases and 8 bases respectively, with 16 bases between them. Germline V lookup: CDR1 LNHDA, CDR2 SQIVND (reference sequence). This CDR3 has 14 amino acids.

This clone was detected a few times. J is TRBJ2-5 and V is TRBV28; weak D call: TRBD2 (5 bases). The CDR3 extends over 17 amino acids. Germline loops: CDR1 MDHEN, CDR2 SYDVKM. The V end lost 4 bases, the J end lost 6 bases, and 24 bases lay between the germline ends. The CDR3 sequence is CASSYRGLLGRRKTQYF. CDR3 nucleotides: TGTGCCAGCAGTTACCGAGGGCTTTTGGGTAGAAGAAAGACCCAGTACTTC.

This clone was seen more than once but under ten times. The chain uses TRBV5-4 and TRBJ1-4, with TRBD1 matching 10 bases. In germline, CDR1 is SGHNT, CDR2 YYREEE (reference sequence). The ends lost 1 base at V and 0 bases at J; junction bases unmatched: 3. CDR3 length equals 17 residues. CDR3 loop: CASSLLGTGATNEKLFF. For the CDR3, the DNA is TGTGCCAGCAGCTTGCTTGGGACAGGGGCAACTAATGAAAAACTGTTTTTT.

CDR3 coding DNA: TGTGCCAGCAGTGGATTACAGGGGTCGGTTCAGCCCCAGCATTTT. The encoded protein is CASSGLQGSVQPQHF. The chain employs TRBV2 and TRBJ1-5; TRBD1 matches 7 bases. The CDR3 consists of 15 residues. From germline, CDR1 is SNHLY and CDR2 FYNNEI. With 4 bases clipped from V and 6 bases from J, the junction kept 9 bases outside the gene matches.

The V gene is TRBV24-1, the J gene TRBJ2-7, with TRBD1 matching over 10 bases. This CDR3 spans 15 amino acids. The J segment lost 3 bases and the V segment lost 3 bases, leaving 4 bases of the junction unmatched. Per germline, CDR1 KGHDR and CDR2 SFDVKD. The CDR3 region has the DNA TGTGCCACCAGTGATCCTGGGACAGGGGACTACGAGCAGTACTTC. Encoded protein: CATSDPGTGDYEQYF.

Comment on this clone: This sample includes further DNA sequences coding for the same CDR3. The J gene is TRBJ1-1, the V gene TRBV30; possible D gene TRBD1, 6 bases. Trimming removed 2 bases at V and 4 bases at J, with 11 bases between. Germline lookup yields CDR1 GTSNPN and CDR2 SVGIG (reference sequence). This CDR3 has 13 residues. CDR3 region: CAWSTSGATEAFF. As DNA, the CDR3 is TGTGCCTGGAGTACATCAGGGGCCACTGAAGCTTTCTTT.

The chain has TRBV4-2 and TRBJ2-7; 7 nucleotides agree with TRBD2. This CDR3 is 14 amino acids long. Germline loops: CDR1 LGHNA, CDR2 YNFKEQ. The J segment lost 6 bases and the V segment lost 1 base, leaving 6 bases of the junction unmatched. This CDR3 is CASSQVGGSAEQYF. For the CDR3, the DNA is TGTGCCAGCAGCCAAGTCGGCGGGAGCGCCGAGCAGTACTTC.